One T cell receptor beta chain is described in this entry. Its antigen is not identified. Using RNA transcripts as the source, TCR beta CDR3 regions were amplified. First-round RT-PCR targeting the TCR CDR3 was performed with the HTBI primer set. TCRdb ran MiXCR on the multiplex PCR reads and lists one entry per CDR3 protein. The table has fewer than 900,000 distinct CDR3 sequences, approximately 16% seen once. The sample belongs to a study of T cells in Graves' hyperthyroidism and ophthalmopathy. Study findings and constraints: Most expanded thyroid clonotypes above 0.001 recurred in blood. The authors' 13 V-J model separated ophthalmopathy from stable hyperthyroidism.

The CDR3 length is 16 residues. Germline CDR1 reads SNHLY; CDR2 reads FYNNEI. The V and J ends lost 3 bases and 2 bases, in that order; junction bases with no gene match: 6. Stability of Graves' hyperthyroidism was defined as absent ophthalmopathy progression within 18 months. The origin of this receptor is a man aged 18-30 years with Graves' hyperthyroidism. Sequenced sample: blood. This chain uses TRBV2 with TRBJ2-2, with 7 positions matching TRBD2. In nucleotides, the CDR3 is TGTGCCAGCAGTGATCGTCGGGAGGCCAACACCGGGGAGCTGTTTTTT. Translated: CASSDRREANTGELFF.